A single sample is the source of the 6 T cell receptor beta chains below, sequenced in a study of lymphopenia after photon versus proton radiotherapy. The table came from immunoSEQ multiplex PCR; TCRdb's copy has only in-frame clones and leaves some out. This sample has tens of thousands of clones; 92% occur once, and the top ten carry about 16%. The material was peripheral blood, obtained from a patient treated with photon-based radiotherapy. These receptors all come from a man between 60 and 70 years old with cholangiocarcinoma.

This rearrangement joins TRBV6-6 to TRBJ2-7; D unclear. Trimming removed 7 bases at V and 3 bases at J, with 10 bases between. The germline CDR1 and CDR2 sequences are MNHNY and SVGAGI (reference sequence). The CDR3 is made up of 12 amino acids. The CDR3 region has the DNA TGTGCCAGCATGGAGACCCACTACGAGCAGTACTTC. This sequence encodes CASMETHYEQYF.

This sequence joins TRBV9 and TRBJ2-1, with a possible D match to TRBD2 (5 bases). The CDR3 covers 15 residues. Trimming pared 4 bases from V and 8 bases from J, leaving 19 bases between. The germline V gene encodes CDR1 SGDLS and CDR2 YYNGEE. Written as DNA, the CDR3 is TGTGCCAGCAGCCCCCGAGGGCCTGATTTCGATGAGCAGTTCTTC. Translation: CASSPRGPDFDEQFF.

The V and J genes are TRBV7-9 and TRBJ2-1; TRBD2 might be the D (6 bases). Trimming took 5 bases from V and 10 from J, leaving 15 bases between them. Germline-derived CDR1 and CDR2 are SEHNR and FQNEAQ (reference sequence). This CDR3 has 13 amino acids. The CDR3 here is CASSLRDFEEQFF. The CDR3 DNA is TGTGCCAGCAGCCTTAGGGACTTCGAGGAGCAGTTCTTC. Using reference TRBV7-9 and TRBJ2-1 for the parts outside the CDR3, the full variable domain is DTGVSQNPRHKITKRGQNVTFRCDPISEHNRLYWYRQTLGQGPEFLTYFQNEAQLEKSRLLSDRFSAERPKGSFSTLEIQRTEQGDSAMYLCASSLRDFEEQFFGPGTRLTVL.

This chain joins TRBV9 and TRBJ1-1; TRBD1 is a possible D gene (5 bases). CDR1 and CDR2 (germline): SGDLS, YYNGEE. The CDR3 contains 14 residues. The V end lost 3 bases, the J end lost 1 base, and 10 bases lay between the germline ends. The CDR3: CASSANQGNTEAFF. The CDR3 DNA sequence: TGTGCCAGCAGCGCCAATCAGGGGAACACTGAAGCTTTCTTT.

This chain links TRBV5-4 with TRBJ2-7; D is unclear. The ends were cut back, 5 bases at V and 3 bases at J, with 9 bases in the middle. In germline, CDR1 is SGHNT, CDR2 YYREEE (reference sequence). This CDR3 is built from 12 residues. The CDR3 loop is CASSLGGYEQYF. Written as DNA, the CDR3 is TGTGCCAGCAGTCTGGGTGGCTACGAGCAGTACTTC.

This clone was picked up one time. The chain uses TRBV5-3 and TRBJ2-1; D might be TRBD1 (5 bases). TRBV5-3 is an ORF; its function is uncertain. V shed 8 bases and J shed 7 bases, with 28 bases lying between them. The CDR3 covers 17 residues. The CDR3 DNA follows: TGTGCCAGTCTCCTCACCCGCCGTCCAGGGATCTTGAATGAGCAGTTCTTC. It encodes CASLLTRRPGILNEQFF.